This TCR beta chain was recovered during a study of shared clonotypes between healthy human individuals. This CDR3 comprises 16 residues. The V segment lost 0 bases and the J segment 8 bases; nucleotides outside the gene matches: 8. The germline gives CDR1 LGHNA, CDR2 YSLEER. Only in-frame clones appear in the TCRdb table, and some are missing; sequencing was by immunoSEQ multiplex PCR. This sample has more than 2 million clones, with 95% found just once. Input material: naive CD4+ T cells sorted from blood. This sample's subset: CD45RA+ positively selected. This sequence was found in a man between 18 and 29 years old in good health. The gene calls are TRBV4-3 and TRBJ2-1, with TRBD2 identical over 9 bases. The CDR3 nucleotides read TGCGCCAGCAGCCAAGAGCGGGAGGGCCTTTTCTATGAGCAGTTCTTC. The encoded protein is CASSQEREGLFYEQFF.